The entry that follows covers one TCR beta chain sequence. This record belongs to a study of shared clonotypes between healthy human individuals. The CDR3 contains 13 residues. Trimming stripped 0 bases from V and 7 bases from J, with 7 bases between. From germline, CDR1 is SGHVS and CDR2 FNYEAQ. Clones were sequenced by immunoSEQ multiplex PCR, and TCRdb holds only the in-frame ones, with some missing. The repertoire holds about 710,000 clones, with over 55% as singletons. The receptor was isolated from a young woman in good health. The chain is built from TRBV7-6 and TRBJ2-1, with D possibly matching TRBD1 (5 bases). Sequencing was performed on memory CD4+ T cells sorted from blood. Subset meaning: CD45RA-negative fraction. CDR3 sequence reads: CASSLARGNEQFF. The DNA for the CDR3 is TGTGCCAGCAGCTTAGCAAGGGGTAATGAGCAGTTCTTC.